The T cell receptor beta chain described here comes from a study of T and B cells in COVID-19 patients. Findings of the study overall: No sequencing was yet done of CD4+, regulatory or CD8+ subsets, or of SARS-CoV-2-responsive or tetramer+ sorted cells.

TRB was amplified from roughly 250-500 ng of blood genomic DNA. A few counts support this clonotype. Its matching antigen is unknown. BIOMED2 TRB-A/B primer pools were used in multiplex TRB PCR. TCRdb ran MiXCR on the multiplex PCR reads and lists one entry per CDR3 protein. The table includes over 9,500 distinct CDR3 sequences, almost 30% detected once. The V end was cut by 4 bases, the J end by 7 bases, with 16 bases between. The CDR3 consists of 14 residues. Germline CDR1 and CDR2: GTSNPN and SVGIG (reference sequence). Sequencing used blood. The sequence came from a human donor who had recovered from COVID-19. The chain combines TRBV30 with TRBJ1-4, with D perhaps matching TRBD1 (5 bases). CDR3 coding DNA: TGTGCCTGGACCCTGGGGGAAGAAGGTGAAAAACTGTTTTTT. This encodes CAWTLGEEGEKLFF.